This T cell receptor (beta chain) was retrieved from a study of T-cell reconstitution after alpha-beta-depleted transplantation in children. Study results and caveats: Elevated TCRbeta diversity at day 60 was traced, in some patients, to surviving recipient T cells and thymic progenitors. One year post-transplant, T-cell counts and diversity were largely derived from T cells produced anew. By about two months after transplant, alpha-beta T cells reportedly arose from several hundred graft clones that had expanded.

The CDR3 is 14 residues long. Germline CDR1 reads LGHDT; CDR2 reads YNNKEL (reference sequence). V trimming: 7 bases; J trimming: 5 bases; junction bases outside the gene matches: 8. It was with unique molecular identifiers that the TCRbeta library was prepared. TCRdb recomputed calls from the PCR reads with MiXCR, one row per CDR3 protein. The sample holds about 160,000 distinct CDR3 sequences, over 8.5% seen once. Ten or more counts support this clonotype. No antigen is known for it. The V gene is TRBV3-1, the J gene TRBJ2-7; TRBD2 agrees at 10 bases. The TCR sequence derives from a boy aged 2 to 9 with acute myeloid leukemia, due to receive a stem cell transplant. The source material was PBMCs, sampled before TCRalphabeta/CD19-depleted stem cell transplant. The CDR3, as DNA: TGTGCCAGCACACCAGCGGGAGGGCCCGACGAGCAGTACTTC. It specifies CASTPAGGPDEQYF.